A selection of T cell receptor beta chains follows, all from one sample in a study of shared clonotypes between healthy human individuals. Repertoires were generated with immunoSEQ multiplex PCR, while TCRdb's copy carries only in-frame clones and drops some. Among hundreds of thousands of clones, 74% were seen once, and the ten largest hold 1.7%. Sequenced: memory CD4+ T cells sorted from blood. All receptors derive from a woman in her twenties or thirties in good health. The CDR3 runs from the conserved cysteine through the conserved F or W. The order of the fields is D gene, V gene, clone size, J gene, CDR3 DNA, CDR3 protein. The D gene is left open where the match is weak. Some rows have no size entry. The others give once, few or many, or a class for an expanded clone.

>-|TRBV11-2|-|TRBJ1-2
TGTGCCAGCAGCTTAGATAGGGTGAAGAGCTATGGCTACACCTTC
CASSLDRVKSYGYTF
>-|TRBV27|-|TRBJ2-7
TGTGCCAGCAGCCCCCTCGATTCACCCCACGAGCAGTACTTC
CASSPLDSPHEQYF
>TRBD1|TRBV28|-|TRBJ1-2
TGTGCCAGCAGAGGGACAGGGGGCTCTAACTATGGCTACACCTTC
CASRGTGGSNYGYTF
>-|TRBV20-1|-|TRBJ1-2
TGCAGTGCTAGGGGGCTCTATGGCTACACCTTC
CSARGLYGYTF
>-|TRBV30|-|TRBJ2-2
TGTGCCTGGATCTTAACAGGGGAGCTGTTTTTT
CAWILTGELFF
>TRBD1|TRBV29-1|-|TRBJ2-2
TGCAGCGGAGGCACAGGGGGCGGTTCGGACACCGGGGAGCTGTTTTTT
CSGGTGGGSDTGELFF
>TRBD2|TRBV5-4|-|TRBJ2-2
TGTGCCAGCAGCACCGGGACTAGCTTCACCGGGGAGCTGTTTTTT
CASSTGTSFTGELFF
>-|TRBV7-2|few|TRBJ2-7
TGTGCCAGCAGCCCACAGCGGGCAAGATCGGTCGAGCAGTACTTC
CASSPQRARSVEQYF
>-|TRBV2|-|TRBJ1-5
TGTGCCAGCAGGGGTACAGTTGGTCAGCCCCAGCATTTT
CASRGTVGQPQHF
>-|TRBV18|-|TRBJ2-3
TGTGCCAGCTCACCGGACTTGGGAAGCACAGATACGCAGTATTTT
CASSPDLGSTDTQYF
>-|TRBV10-1|few|TRBJ2-2
TGCGCCAGCAGGGGAACCGGGGAGCTGTTTTTT
CASRGTGELFF
>-|TRBV5-1|once|TRBJ2-3
TGCGCCAGCAGCTCTCAAATTAGCACAGATACGCAGTATTTT
CASSSQISTDTQYF
>TRBD1|TRBV7-9|-|TRBJ1-2
TGTGCCAGCAGCTATCATACAGGGGGGAACTATGGCTACACCTTC
CASSYHTGGNYGYTF
>-|TRBV28|-|TRBJ2-2
TGTGCCAGCAGTCTCGGGGCCGGGGTGGCCGGGGAGCTGTTTTTT
CASSLGAGVAGELFF
>TRBD2|TRBV4-2|-|TRBJ2-7
TGTGCCAGCAGCCAAGGTGCTAGCGGTAACGAGCAGTACTTC
CASSQGASGNEQYF
>TRBD1|TRBV7-2|few|TRBJ2-5
TGTGCCAGCAGCCGGCCAGGGGGCCCAACGGCAGAGACCCAGTACTTC
CASSRPGGPTAETQYF
>TRBD1|TRBV29-1|-|TRBJ1-1
TGCAGCGTTCGACAGGGGAACACTGAAGCTTTCTTT
CSVRQGNTEAFF
>-|TRBV25-1|-|TRBJ2-2
TGTGCCAGCAGTGAATATAACTCCTCGAACACCGGGGAGCTGTTTTTT
CASSEYNSSNTGELFF
>-|TRBV28|-|TRBJ1-5
TGTGCCAGCATTCGCCCCCCTCAGCCCCAGCATTTT
CASIRPPQPQHF
>TRBD1|TRBV28|-|TRBJ1-6
TGTGCCAGCAGTTCGGCTGCGACAGGGGATTCACCCCTCCACTTT
CASSSAATGDSPLHF
>-|TRBV11-2|-|TRBJ2-7
TGTGCCAGCAGCTTTAACCCCAGGGCCGAGCAGTACTTC
CASSFNPRAEQYF
>TRBD1|TRBV2|-|TRBJ2-7
TGTGCCAGCAGTGCACGGGACAGGTTCTACGAGCAGTACTTC
CASSARDRFYEQYF
>-|TRBV11-3|-|TRBJ2-5
TGTGCCAGCAGCTTAGGCAGGACACCCCAAGAGACCCAGTACTTC
CASSLGRTPQETQYF
>-|TRBV19|-|TRBJ1-5
TGTGCCAGTCGTGTGGTCGGCAATCAGCCCCAGCATTTT
CASRVVGNQPQHF
>-|TRBV2|few|TRBJ2-1
TGTGCCAGCAGTCTCCGACAGCCCGGCCTCAATGAGCAGTTCTTC
CASSLRQPGLNEQFF
>TRBD1|TRBV30|-|TRBJ2-7
TGTGCCTGGAGTCTGGGACAGGGGTTCCAGTACTTC
CAWSLGQGFQYF
>TRBD1|TRBV6-5|-|TRBJ2-7
TGTGCCAGCTACCGGGACAGGGGAATGTCCGAGCAGTACTTC
CASYRDRGMSEQYF
>-|TRBV10-1|-|TRBJ2-7
TGCGCCAGCACCCAGTCCGCGGGACAGACACTTTACGAGCAGTACTTC
CASTQSAGQTLYEQYF
>TRBD2|TRBV5-8|-|TRBJ2-3
TGTGCCAGCAGCAAGGGACTAGCGGTTGGCACAGATACGCAGTATTTT
CASSKGLAVGTDTQYF
>-|TRBV7-7|-|TRBJ2-3
TGTGCCAGCAGCTTAGGAGGTCCTAGCGAGTCAGATACGCAGTATTTT
CASSLGGPSESDTQYF
>TRBD2|TRBV5-4|few|TRBJ2-1
TGTGCCAGCAGCTTGGGTGGCGGGAGGGCCGAGGGAGAGCAGTTCTTC
CASSLGGGRAEGEQFF
>TRBD1|TRBV7-9|-|TRBJ1-2
TGTGCCAGCAGCCAGGACAGGTACTATGGCTACACCTTC
CASSQDRYYGYTF
>TRBD2|TRBV2|-|TRBJ2-1
TGTGCCACCTCCCCCCGGCTAGCGGGGTCCAATGAGCAGTTCTTC
CATSPRLAGSNEQFF
>-|TRBV10-3|few|TRBJ2-7
TGTGCCATCGGACCATCGCAGGGTTCAATCCACGAGCAGTACTTC
CAIGPSQGSIHEQYF
>TRBD1|TRBV7-9|-|TRBJ2-5
TGTGCCAGCAGCCGAGGACAGGGTGACGCAGAGACCCAGTACTTC
CASSRGQGDAETQYF
>-|TRBV6-6|many|TRBJ1-1
TGTGCCAGCAGTTATGAGGTCGTGGGTGAAGCTTTCTTT
CASSYEVVGEAFF